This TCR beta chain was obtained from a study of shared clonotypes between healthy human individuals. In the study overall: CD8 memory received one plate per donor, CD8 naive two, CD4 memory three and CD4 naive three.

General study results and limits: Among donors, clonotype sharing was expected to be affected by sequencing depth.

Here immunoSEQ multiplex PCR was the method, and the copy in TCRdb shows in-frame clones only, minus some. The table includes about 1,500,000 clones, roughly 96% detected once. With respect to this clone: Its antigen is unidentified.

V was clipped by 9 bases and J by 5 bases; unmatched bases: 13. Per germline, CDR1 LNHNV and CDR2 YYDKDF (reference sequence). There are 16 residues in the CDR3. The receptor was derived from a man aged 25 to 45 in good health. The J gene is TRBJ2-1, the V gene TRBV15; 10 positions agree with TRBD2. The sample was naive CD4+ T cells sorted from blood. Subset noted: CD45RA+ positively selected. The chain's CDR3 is CATVHSGRAWNNEQFF. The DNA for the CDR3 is TGTGCCACAGTCCACAGCGGGAGGGCCTGGAACAATGAGCAGTTCTTC.